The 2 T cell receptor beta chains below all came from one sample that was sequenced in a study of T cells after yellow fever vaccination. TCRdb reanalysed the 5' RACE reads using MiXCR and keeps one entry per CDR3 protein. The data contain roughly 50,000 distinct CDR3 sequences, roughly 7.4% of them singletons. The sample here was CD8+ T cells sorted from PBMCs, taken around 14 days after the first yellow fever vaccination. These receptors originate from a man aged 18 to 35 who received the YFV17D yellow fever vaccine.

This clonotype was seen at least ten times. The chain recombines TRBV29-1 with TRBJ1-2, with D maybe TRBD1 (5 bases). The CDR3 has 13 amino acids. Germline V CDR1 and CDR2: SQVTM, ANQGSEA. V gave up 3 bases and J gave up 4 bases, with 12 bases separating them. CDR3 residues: CSVDLGGVYGYTF. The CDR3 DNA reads TGCAGCGTTGATCTTGGGGGAGTCTATGGCTACACCTTC. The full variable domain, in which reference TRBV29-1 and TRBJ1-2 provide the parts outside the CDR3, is SAVISQKPSRDICQRGTSLTIQCQVDSQVTMMFWYRQQPGQSLTLIATANQGSEATYESGFVIDKFPISRPNLTFSTLTVSNMSPEDSSIYLCSVDLGGVYGYTFGSGTRLTVV.

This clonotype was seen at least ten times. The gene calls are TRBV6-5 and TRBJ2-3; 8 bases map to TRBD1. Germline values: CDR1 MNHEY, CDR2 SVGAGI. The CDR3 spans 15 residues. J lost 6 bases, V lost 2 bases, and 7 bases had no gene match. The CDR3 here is CASSYGQGLWDTQYF. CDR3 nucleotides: TGTGCCAGCAGTTACGGACAGGGTTTATGGGATACGCAGTATTTT.